This T cell receptor beta chain was identified during a study of blood T cell repertoires in COVID-19 (dated by TCRdb to the early 2020s). Broadly, across the study: Collaborator samples came from the United States, Italy and Spain and covered acute and convalescent phases of COVID-19. The sample metadata nearly always contained a de-identified subject ID, COVID-19 status, age in years and sex. Deeply sampled blood TCRbeta repertoires from subjects exposed to, actively infected with, or recovered from COVID-19 were included in the dataset. Where available, HLA class I and class II types were taken from metadata supplied by the sample provider and were not determined by assay-based typing. The material from the prospective study consisted of cDNA or gDNA derived from T cells, B-cell-depleted T cells, or PBMCs. The repertoires were released in a freely available public database intended as a resource for research on the immune response to SARS-CoV-2. The samples were drawn from the first 160 participants of the ongoing ImmuneRACE study and from 1,254 subjects provided by 6 global collaborators. General findings and caveats noted by the study authors: The quantity of clinical and demographic metadata differed by source and by participant and was supplied without curation.

TCRbeta CDR3 regions were amplified from genomic DNA by means of the immunoSEQ Assay, a bias-controlled multiplex PCR. As for how the authors treated the data: Nucleated cell counts per sample were estimated from amplification of reference gene primers within the assay. To quantify the absolute abundance of each unique TCRbeta CDR3 rearrangement, sequence reads were collapsed and filtered. For each sample, productive Simpson clonality was calculated as the square root of Simpson's diversity index over productive rearrangements. TCRdb mirrors the immuneACCESS table, restricted to in-frame sequences. Some clones are absent from its copies; in checked studies, under half trace to an unresolved V gene, and the reason for the others is unknown. The V and J calls and the clone size are those of that table, but D and trimming were determined from the DNA. The sample contains some 130,000 clones, more than 75% of them found a single time. The ten largest clones take up 11% of the sample.

Of note for this clone: The clone's antigen remains unknown. Base quality data are lacking; no much larger clone is found one base away.

The germline V and J ends show losses of 4 bases and 1 base respectively, and no gene match explains 3 bases of the junction. The CDR3 runs 14 residues from the cysteine to the phenylalanine. Kept here is only the CDR3 DNA, which spans 42 bases and is read in frame from base 1. The germline V gene provides CDR1 LGHNA and CDR2 YSLEER. A second Seattle source provided samples from volunteer blood donors who had recovered from COVID-19. The collaborating institutions used their own protocols to collect whole blood in K2EDTA tubes. For TCRbeta analysis, collaborator samples were shipped as frozen whole blood, as isolated PBMCs, or as DNA extracted from either sample type.

This chain joins TRBV4-3 to TRBJ2-5; a stretch of 7 junction bases matches TRBD2. The material sequenced was peripheral blood. The source is a man in his 60s who had recovered from COVID-19. The sequenced DNA is TGCGCCAGCAGCCCGCGACTAGCCCAAGAGACCCAGTACTTC. Translated, it gives CASSPRLAQETQYF.